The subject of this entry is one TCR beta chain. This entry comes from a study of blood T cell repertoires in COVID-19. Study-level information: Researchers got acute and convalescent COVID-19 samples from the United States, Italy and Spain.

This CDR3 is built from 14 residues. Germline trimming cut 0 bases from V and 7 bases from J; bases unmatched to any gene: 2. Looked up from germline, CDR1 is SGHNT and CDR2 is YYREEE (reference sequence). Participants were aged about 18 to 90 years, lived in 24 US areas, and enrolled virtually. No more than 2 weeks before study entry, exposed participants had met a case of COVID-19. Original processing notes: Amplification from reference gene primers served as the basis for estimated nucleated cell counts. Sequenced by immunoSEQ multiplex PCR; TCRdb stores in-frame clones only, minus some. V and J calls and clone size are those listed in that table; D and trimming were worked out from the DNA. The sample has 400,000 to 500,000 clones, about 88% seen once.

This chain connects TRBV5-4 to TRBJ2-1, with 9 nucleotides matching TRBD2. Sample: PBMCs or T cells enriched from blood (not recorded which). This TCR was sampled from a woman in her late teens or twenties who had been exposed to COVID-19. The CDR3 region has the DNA TGTGCCAGCAGCTTGGTGAGCGGGGGGAATGAGCAGTTCTTC. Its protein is CASSLVSGGNEQFF.